The source of this T cell receptor beta chain is a study of shared clonotypes between healthy human individuals. The V end was cut by 6 bases, the J end by 3 bases, with 12 bases between. Looked up from germline, CDR1 is LNHDA and CDR2 is SQIVND (reference sequence). The CDR3 totals 14 residues. Data came from immunoSEQ multiplex PCR; TCRdb stores just in-frame clones and leaves some out. Here the sample spans more than 2 million clones, 93% being singletons. Naive-designated CD8 cells lacked CD45RO, were positively enriched for CCR7, and omitted terminally differentiated effector memory CD45RA+ cells.

The genes are TRBV19 and TRBJ1-5, with a possible D match to TRBD1 (6 bases). The receptor was isolated from a man between 18 and 35 years old in good health. Some clones in this sample may be carry-over from other donors' samples. The sequencing sample was made of naive CD8+ T cells from PBMCs. The CDR3 region has the DNA TGTGCCAGTAGCCAGGGGTTTCTCAATCAGCCCCAGCATTTT. Residues: CASSQGFLNQPQHF.